The clone carrying this T cell receptor beta chain was counted at least ten times. Antigen: not known. The entry originates in a study of neurological immune-mediated disorders. Study information: There were roughly 35 multiple sclerosis patients. Of these, around 30 had relapsing-remitting MS and 3 had secondary progressive MS. General study findings and limits: Private repertoires in all groups were suggested, as expanded clones shared no CDR3 amino acid sequences across subjects.

The method for making cDNA was 5'RACE, and it used 10-nucleotide random UMIs. TCRdb reprocessed the 5' RACE reads with MiXCR, giving one entry per CDR3 protein. The sample lists around 70,000 distinct CDR3 sequences, 4.5% to 6% occurring once. Germline CDR1 is SGHAT and CDR2 is FQNNGV. CDR3 size: 15 residues. Losses at the gene ends were 8 bases for V and 3 bases for J; bases not matched to a gene: 3. This clonotype originated in a woman aged 70-85 years with multiple sclerosis. Sequenced: PBMCs. This chain connects TRBV11-2 to TRBJ2-2; 13 bases fit TRBD2. As DNA, the CDR3 is TGTGCCAGCCGTGGACTAGCGGGAGACACCGGGGAGCTGTTTTTT. It is translated as CASRGLAGDTGELFF.